Below, one TCR beta chain is given with its context. This clonotype was counted only a few times. The antigen it recognizes is unknown. Base-call qualities are not available, and no considerably larger clone is one nucleotide away. To demonstrate the VDJtools post-analysis software, TCR beta repertoires were profiled from the peripheral blood of roughly 12 young patients with multiple sclerosis. The multiple sclerosis patients were children and adolescents between roughly 6 and 16 years of age. Relative to germline, V is 2 bases shorter and J is 1 base shorter, with 14 bases between their ends. The CDR1 and CDR2 encoded by the germline V gene are MNHNS and SASEGT. There are 16 amino acids in the CDR3, from cysteine to phenylalanine inclusive. The DNA shown is the 48-base CDR3, in frame from base 1. The library was produced with PCR. The sequencing machine was an Illumina HiSeq 2500. To reduce PCR and sequencing biases, unique molecular identifiers were incorporated into the TCR beta cDNA libraries. Per 1 to 10 million input T cells, approximately 500,000 cDNA molecules were obtained, such that each molecule approximated one T cell. Patient libraries were prepared and sequenced with the same protocol used for the earlier healthy control dataset. Samples belonging to the same batch were prepared together, multiplexed and sequenced on a shared HiSeq lane. Per the original workflow: MIGEC was used to process the raw barcoded reads, and molecular identifier groups with only a single read were discarded before consensus assembly and CDR3 extraction. VDJtools was used for post-analysis of the clonotype tables, with diversity normalized by down-sampling every dataset to the smallest sample size. To correct batch-related cross-sample contamination, repertoire overlap clustering matched CDR3 amino acid sequences but not nucleotide sequences. Using fastp at Q25 and MiXCR, TCRdb reprocessed the public reads and kept productive beta chains. Each entry is one CDR3 protein sequence, shown with its most common DNA and genes. The V and J calls come from TCRdb's annotation, not from the publication. The sample yields around 400,000 distinct CDR3 sequences; approximately 38% were counted once. The top ten hold 7.6% of the sample.

These data are taken from a study of post-analysis software for immune sequencing data (dated by TCRdb to the mid-2010s). A note on the overall study: The recorded disease courses included relapsing-remitting, secondary progressive and progressive-relapsing multiple sclerosis, and some patients had no subtype annotation. A subset of samples was prepared in parallel using single-end sample barcoding, then pooled and co-amplified after Illumina adapter ligation. Patient repertoires were compared against roughly 11 previously published healthy control repertoires from donors aged roughly 6 to 28 years. Beyond this particular receptor, the publication reports: The control group was slightly older than the multiple sclerosis patient group. Direct clustering with F measure showed strong co-clustering of samples prepared in the same batch, prompting a batch-effect correction. Normalized Chao1 diversity was significantly lower in multiple sclerosis patients than controls, suggesting substantial peripheral T-cell clonal expansion. Patients showed significantly higher frequencies than controls for roughly five TRBV segments, among them TRBV5-6, TRBV5-1 and TRBV20-1.

The V and J segments used are TRBV6-1 and TRBJ1-1; no D gene is confidently identified. Sequencing was performed on blood. The sequence was obtained from a girl aged 2-10 years with multiple sclerosis. The nucleotide sequence is TGTGCCAGCAGTGAACGCCCCTCGGCTCGGAACACTGAAGCTTTCTTT. Its protein is CASSERPSARNTEAFF.